Following are 29 T cell receptor beta chains from one sample sequenced in a study of T cell changes during pregnancy in multiple sclerosis. TCRdb's copy holds only in-frame clones and misses some; the assay was immunoSEQ multiplex PCR. Of about 36,000 clones in the sample, about 91% are singletons; the top ten hold about 0.45%. The sequenced sample was CD4+ T cells from peripheral blood mononuclear cells, obtained in the third trimester of pregnancy. The receptors originated from a female donor in good health, enrolled as a control in a pregnancy study.

This clone appeared a single time. The genes are TRBV4-3 and TRBJ1-4; no reliable D call. Germline assignment: CDR1 LGHNA and CDR2 YSLEER. The CDR3 contains 15 residues. Deletions cut 1 base from V and 5 bases from J, with 11 bases between. DNA for the CDR3: TGCGCCAGCAGCCAAGGCAATAGCGGGAATGAAAAACTGTTTTTT. Its translation is CASSQGNSGNEKLFF.

The CDR3 region has the DNA TGCGCCAGCAGCCAACTAGACCCCAAGGAGCAGTACTTC. Amino acids: CASSQLDPKEQYF. The chain uses TRBV4-1 and TRBJ2-7; D uncertain. The V gene lost 2 bases and the J gene lost 7 bases, with 12 bases spanning the gap. CDR3 length: 13 amino acids. Germline-derived CDR1 and CDR2 are MGHRA and YSYEKL.

The chain employs TRBV19 and TRBJ1-5, with 7 nucleotides matching TRBD1. CDR3 size: 13 residues. Per germline, CDR1 LNHDA and CDR2 SQIVND (reference sequence). Germline trimming cut 5 bases from V and 6 bases from J; bases unmatched to any gene: 4. The CDR3 protein is CASSPYRGQPQHF. In DNA, the CDR3 is TGTGCCAGTAGTCCCTACAGGGGTCAGCCCCAGCATTTT.

The chain combines TRBV14 with TRBJ2-5; D may be TRBD2 (5 bases). This CDR3 is built from 13 residues. Looked up from germline, CDR1 is SGHDN and CDR2 is FVKESK. With 4 bases removed from V and 2 bases from J, the gap between germline ends came to 8 bases. CDR3 nucleotide sequence: TGTGCCAGCAGCCCGGGGTTACAAGAGACCCAGTACTTC. Protein sequence: CASSPGLQETQYF.

This chain connects TRBV7-2 to TRBJ2-3, with 11 bases fitting TRBD2. The CDR3 spans 16 residues. V lost 5 bases and J lost 0; bases outside the gene matches: 4. Germline CDR1 SGHTA, CDR2 FQGNSA. The CDR3 DNA is TGTGCCAGCAGCACCGGGACTAGCGGTAGCACAGATACGCAGTATTTT. This sequence encodes CASSTGTSGSTDTQYF.

The table lists this clone with a count of one. This chain joins TRBV28 and TRBJ1-1; TRBD1 might be the D (6 bases). Germline CDR1 is MDHEN and CDR2 is SYDVKM. The CDR3 spans 11 residues. This CDR3 is CGTTGNTEAFF. In DNA, the CDR3 is TGTGGGACGACAGGGAACACTGAAGCTTTCTTT.

The rearrangement uses TRBV9 and TRBJ1-1; TRBD1 is a possible D gene (5 bases). Germline CDR1 reads SGDLS; CDR2 reads YYNGEE. Trimming pared 0 bases from V and 3 bases from J, leaving 9 bases between. This CDR3 has 14 residues. The CDR3 DNA reads TGTGCCAGCAGCGTAGGGGGCAGGGACACTGAAGCTTTCTTT. This encodes CASSVGGRDTEAFF.

The rearrangement uses TRBV5-4 and TRBJ2-3, with 8 bases fitting TRBD1. The trim removed 4 bases at V and 0 bases at J, leaving 1 base unmatched. The CDR3 totals 14 residues. Germline V lookup: CDR1 SGHNT, CDR2 YYREEE (reference sequence). The CDR3 protein is CASSRDRSTDTQYF. The CDR3 DNA follows: TGTGCCAGCAGCAGGGACAGGAGCACAGATACGCAGTATTTT.

The V gene is TRBV29-1, the J gene TRBJ1-1; TRBD1 matches 7 bases. Germline V gene sequence: CDR1 SQVTM, CDR2 ANQGSEA. The V gene end was trimmed by 3 bases and the J gene end by 1 base; junction bases not matched to a gene: 2. CDR3 size: 13 residues. DNA for the CDR3: TGCAGCGTTGATAGGGGGCCGAACACTGAAGCTTTCTTT. Translated: CSVDRGPNTEAFF.

The chain has TRBV18 and TRBJ1-1; D gene unclear. Germline CDR1 is KGHSH and CDR2 is LQKENI. The CDR3 has 16 amino acids. Trimming stripped 0 bases from V and 0 bases from J, with 11 bases between. Written as DNA, the CDR3 is TGTGCCAGCTCACCACCTCGAGGGCGCATGAACACTGAAGCTTTCTTT. Protein product: CASSPPRGRMNTEAFF.

The chain joins TRBV5-8 to TRBJ2-2; no firm D call. This CDR3 has 13 residues. Per germline, CDR1 SGHTS and CDR2 YDEGEE. V gave up 0 bases and J gave up 4 bases, with 4 bases separating them. The CDR3 spells CASSLATTGELFF. As DNA, the CDR3 is TGTGCCAGCAGCTTGGCTACCACCGGGGAGCTGTTTTTT.

The rearrangement joins TRBV5-5 to TRBJ2-7; TRBD2 agrees at 8 bases. From germline, CDR1 is SGHKS and CDR2 YYEKEE (reference sequence). CDR3 size: 14 residues. V was pared by 4 bases and J by 3 bases, with 6 bases of the junction left unmatched. The CDR3 loop reads CASSPGGGFYEQYF. CDR3 DNA sequence: TGTGCCAGCAGCCCGGGGGGGGGTTTCTACGAGCAGTACTTC.

The chain joins TRBV7-2 to TRBJ1-4; unclear D gene. The germline V and J ends were trimmed by 2 bases and 8 bases, with 12 bases remaining between them. The CDR3 has 14 amino acids. Germline CDR1 reads SGHTA; CDR2 reads FQGNSA. DNA of the CDR3: TGTGCCAGCAGCTTAATAATGGGGAGAGAAAAACTGTTTTTT. Protein sequence: CASSLIMGREKLFF.

V and J are TRBV9 and TRBJ1-2, with a tentative D call TRBD1 (6 bases). The CDR3 has 14 amino acids. V was shortened by 2 bases and J by 4 bases, with 12 bases between the two germline ends. Per germline, CDR1 SGDLS and CDR2 YYNGEE. DNA of the CDR3: TGTGCCAGCAGCGTGTCCGGGGGGGCCTATGGCTACACCTTC. It specifies CASSVSGGAYGYTF.

The V gene is TRBV6-1, the J gene TRBJ2-3; a weak D match, TRBD2 (6 bases). Germline values: CDR1 MNHNS, CDR2 SASEGT. The CDR3 is 14 amino acids. V lost 8 bases and J 8 bases, leaving 20 bases between the germline ends. The CDR3 region is CASHYRDPGGTQYF. In nucleotides, the CDR3 is TGTGCCAGCCATTACCGGGACCCCGGGGGTACGCAGTATTTT.

The chain combines TRBV6-5 with TRBJ1-4; D unresolved. V lost 2 bases and J 8 bases, leaving 6 bases between the germline ends. The germline gives CDR1 MNHEY, CDR2 SVGAGI. The CDR3 consists of 12 residues. This CDR3 is CASSYAGEKLFF. The CDR3 nucleotides read TGTGCCAGCAGTTACGCGGGGGAAAAACTGTTTTTT.

This chain connects TRBV4-1 to TRBJ2-5, with no clear D. This CDR3 is 14 amino acids long. Germline CDR1 is MGHRA and CDR2 is YSYEKL. With 1 base removed from V and 5 bases from J, the gap between germline ends came to 11 bases. The CDR3 sequence: CASSQVPGLETQYF. The CDR3 bases are TGCGCCAGCAGCCAAGTTCCTGGCTTGGAGACCCAGTACTTC.

CDR3 nucleotides: TGTGCCAGCAGCCCACCCAGGACAGGTTTATATGAAAAACTGTTTTTT. This gives the protein CASSPPRTGLYEKLFF. The chain uses TRBV7-9 and TRBJ1-4; 7 positions agree with TRBD1. Germline-derived CDR1 and CDR2 are SEHNR and FQNEAQ (reference sequence). Trimming removed 5 bases from V and 6 bases from J; junction bases left unmatched: 12. The CDR3 is made up of 16 amino acids.

V and J are TRBV7-2 and TRBJ1-5, with D perhaps TRBD1 (6 bases). The germline CDR1 and CDR2 sequences are SGHTA and FQGNSA. This CDR3 spans 16 amino acids. V was cut by 2 bases and J by 2 bases, with 13 bases left in between. The chain's CDR3 is CASSLKVSGGNQPQHF. DNA for the CDR3: TGTGCCAGCAGCTTAAAGGTTTCAGGGGGCAATCAGCCCCAGCATTTT.

CDR3 coding DNA: TGTGCCACCAATGGGCAGCTAAATCAGCCCCAGCATTTT. Its protein product is CATNGQLNQPQHF. V gene TRBV19 combines with J gene TRBJ1-5; no reliable D call. Trimming pared 10 bases from V and 4 bases from J, leaving 14 bases between. In germline, CDR1 is LNHDA, CDR2 SQIVND (reference sequence). The CDR3 consists of 13 residues.

The chain recombines TRBV4-3 with TRBJ1-2, with 9 positions matching TRBD1. V trimming: 1 base; J trimming: 3 bases; junction bases outside the gene matches: 6. This CDR3 comprises 16 residues. In germline, CDR1 is LGHNA, CDR2 YSLEER. DNA of the CDR3: TGCGCCAGCAGCCAAGTGGGACAGGGAGGGCACTATGGCTACACCTTC. Encoded protein: CASSQVGQGGHYGYTF.

This chain joins TRBV7-6 and TRBJ1-3; D uncertain. The germline V gene encodes CDR1 SGHVS and CDR2 FNYEAQ. The CDR3 loop spans 15 amino acids. V shed 1 base and J shed 1 base, with 8 bases lying between them. CDR3 protein: CASSLGGLSGNTIYF. The CDR3 bases are TGTGCCAGCAGCTTAGGAGGGTTGTCTGGAAACACCATATATTTT.

V gene TRBV23-1 combines with J gene TRBJ1-5; possibly TRBD1 for D (5 bases). TRBV23-1 carries the ORF label, with uncertain function. The germline V and J ends were trimmed by 0 bases and 6 bases, with 12 bases remaining between them. This CDR3 region has 15 residues. The CDR3 region is CASSQSGQGGQPQHF. CDR3 DNA: TGCGCCAGCAGTCAATCCGGCCAGGGTGGTCAGCCCCAGCATTTT.

This chain connects TRBV10-3 to TRBJ1-6, with 7 bases aligning to TRBD1. V was clipped by 10 bases and J by 0 bases; unmatched bases: 15. The CDR3 runs 18 residues. Per the germline V gene, CDR1 is ENHRY and CDR2 is SYGVKD. The chain's CDR3 is CATNTDRVGGSYNSPLHF. The DNA of the CDR3 is TGTGCCACTAATACCGACAGGGTAGGGGGCTCCTATAATTCACCCCTCCACTTT.

V and J are TRBV20-1 and TRBJ2-7, with D unresolved. The germline V and J ends were trimmed by 3 bases and 6 bases, with 9 bases remaining between them. In germline, CDR1 is DFQATT, CDR2 SNEGSKA (reference sequence). The CDR3 spans 11 residues. The CDR3 sequence is CSARTPREQYF. CDR3 nucleotide sequence: TGCAGTGCTAGGACACCCCGCGAGCAGTACTTC.

This clone appeared once. The genes are TRBV7-6 and TRBJ2-7, with no clear D. Per germline, CDR1 SGHVS and CDR2 FNYEAQ. The germline V and J ends were trimmed by 5 bases and 3 bases, with 5 bases remaining between them. The CDR3 covers 11 residues. The CDR3 loop reads CASSAYYEQYF. The CDR3 DNA reads as TGTGCCAGCAGCGCCTACTACGAGCAGTACTTC.

The V call is TRBV30, the J call TRBJ2-2; D not certain. This CDR3 comprises 14 residues. The germline gives CDR1 GTSNPN, CDR2 SVGIG (reference sequence). V shed 0 bases and J shed 0 bases, with 5 bases lying between them. Here the CDR3 DNA reads TGTGCCTGGAGTGTCCAGGCGAACACCGGGGAGCTGTTTTTT. It codes for CAWSVQANTGELFF.

The rearrangement joins TRBV19 to TRBJ1-5, with TRBD1 as a possible D gene (5 bases). CDR3 length equals 15 residues. Between the trimmed V and J ends, which lost 2 bases and 2 bases, there was a span of 10 bases. The germline CDR1 and CDR2 sequences are LNHDA and SQIVND (reference sequence). This chain's CDR3 is CASSIIGGGNQPQHF. DNA for the CDR3: TGTGCCAGTAGTATAATAGGAGGGGGCAATCAGCCCCAGCATTTT. The full variable domain, with the rest looked up from reference TRBV19 and TRBJ1-5, is DGGITQSPKYLFRKEGQNVTLSCEQNLNHDAMYWYRQDPGQGLRLIYYSQIVNDFQKGDIAEGYSVSREKKESFPLTVTSAQKNPTAFYLCASSIIGGGNQPQHFGDGTRLSIL.

The chain is built from TRBV5-8 and TRBJ2-7; the D is unclear. Trimming removed 4 bases from V and 3 bases from J, with 5 bases in between. The CDR3 is made up of 11 amino acids. Germline CDR1 and CDR2: SGHTS and YDEGEE. CDR3 DNA sequence: TGTGCCAGCAGCCACAGCTACGAGCAGTACTTC. Protein sequence: CASSHSYEQYF. The full variable domain, its missing parts supplied by reference TRBV5-8 and TRBJ2-7, is EAGVTQSPTHLIKTRGQQATLRCSPISGHTSVYWYQQALGLGLQFLLWYDEGEERNRGNFPPRFSGRQFPNYSSELNVNALELEDSALYLCASSHSYEQYFGPGTRLTVT.